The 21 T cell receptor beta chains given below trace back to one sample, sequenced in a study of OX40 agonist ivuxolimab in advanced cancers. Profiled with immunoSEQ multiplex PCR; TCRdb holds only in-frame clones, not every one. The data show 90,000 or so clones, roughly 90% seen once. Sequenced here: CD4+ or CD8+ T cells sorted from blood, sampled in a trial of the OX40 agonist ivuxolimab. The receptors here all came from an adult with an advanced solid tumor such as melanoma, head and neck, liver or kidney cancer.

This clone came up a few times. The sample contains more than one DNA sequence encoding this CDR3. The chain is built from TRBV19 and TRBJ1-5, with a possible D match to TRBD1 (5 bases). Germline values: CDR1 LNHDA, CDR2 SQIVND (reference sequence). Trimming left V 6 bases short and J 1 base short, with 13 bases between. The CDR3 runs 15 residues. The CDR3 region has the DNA TGTGCCAGTAGCCGGTCCCGGGACAGCAATCAGCCCCAGCATTTT. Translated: CASSRSRDSNQPQHF.

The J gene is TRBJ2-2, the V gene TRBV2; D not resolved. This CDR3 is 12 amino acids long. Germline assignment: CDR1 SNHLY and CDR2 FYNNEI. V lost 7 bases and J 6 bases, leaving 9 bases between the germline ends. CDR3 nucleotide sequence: TGTGCCAGCACATGGGTTTCCGGGGAGCTGTTTTTT. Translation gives CASTWVSGELFF.

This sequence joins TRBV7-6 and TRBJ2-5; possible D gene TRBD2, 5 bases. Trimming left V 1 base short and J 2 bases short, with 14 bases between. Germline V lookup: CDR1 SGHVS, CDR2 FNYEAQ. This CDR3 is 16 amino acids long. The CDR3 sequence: CASSLVNTSPQETQYF. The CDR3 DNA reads TGTGCCAGCAGCTTAGTAAATACTAGTCCACAAGAGACCCAGTACTTC.

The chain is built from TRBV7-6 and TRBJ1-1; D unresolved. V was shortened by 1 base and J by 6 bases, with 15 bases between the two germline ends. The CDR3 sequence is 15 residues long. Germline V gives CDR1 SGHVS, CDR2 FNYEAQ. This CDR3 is CASSLGPGETAEAFF. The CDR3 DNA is TGTGCCAGCAGCTTAGGTCCTGGGGAGACCGCTGAAGCTTTCTTT.

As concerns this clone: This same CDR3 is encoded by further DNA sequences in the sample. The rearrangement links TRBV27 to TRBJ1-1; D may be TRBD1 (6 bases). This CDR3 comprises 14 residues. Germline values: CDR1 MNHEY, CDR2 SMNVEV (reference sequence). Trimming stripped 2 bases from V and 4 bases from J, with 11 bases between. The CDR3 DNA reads TGTGCCAGCAGTTTAAGCAGGGGAGGCACTGAAGCTTTCTTT. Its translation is CASSLSRGGTEAFF.

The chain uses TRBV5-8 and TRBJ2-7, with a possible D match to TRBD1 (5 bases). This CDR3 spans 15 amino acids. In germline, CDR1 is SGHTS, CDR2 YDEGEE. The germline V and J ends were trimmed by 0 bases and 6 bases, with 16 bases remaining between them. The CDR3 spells CASSLVGSMGLEQYF. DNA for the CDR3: TGTGCCAGCAGCTTGGTCGGCAGTATGGGGCTCGAGCAGTACTTC.

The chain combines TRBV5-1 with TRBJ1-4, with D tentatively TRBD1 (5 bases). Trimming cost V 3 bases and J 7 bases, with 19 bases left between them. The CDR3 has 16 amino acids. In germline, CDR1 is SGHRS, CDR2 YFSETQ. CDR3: CASSSGTSPGSEKLFF. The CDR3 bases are TGCGCCAGCAGCTCCGGGACGTCCCCCGGGAGTGAAAAACTGTTTTTT.

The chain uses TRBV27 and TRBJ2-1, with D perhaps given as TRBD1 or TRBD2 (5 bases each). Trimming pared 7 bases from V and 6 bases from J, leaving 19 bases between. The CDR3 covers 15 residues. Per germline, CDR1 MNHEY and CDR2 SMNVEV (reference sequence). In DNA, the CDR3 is TGTGCCAGCACCAAACTCCGGGACCTACCCAATGAGCAGTTCTTC. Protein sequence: CASTKLRDLPNEQFF.

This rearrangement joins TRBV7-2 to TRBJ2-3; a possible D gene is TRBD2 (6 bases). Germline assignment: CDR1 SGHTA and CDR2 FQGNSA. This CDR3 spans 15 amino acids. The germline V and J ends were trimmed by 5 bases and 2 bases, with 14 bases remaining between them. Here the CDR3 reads CASSPLGGNTDTQYF. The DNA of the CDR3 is TGTGCCAGCAGCCCCCTTGGGGGGAACACAGATACGCAGTATTTT.

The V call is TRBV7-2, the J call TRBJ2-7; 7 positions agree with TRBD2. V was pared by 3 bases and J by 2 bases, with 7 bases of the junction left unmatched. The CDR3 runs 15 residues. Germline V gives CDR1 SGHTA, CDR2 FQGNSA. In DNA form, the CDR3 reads TGTGCCAGCAGCTTTGGCGGGAGATCCACCTACGAGCAGTACTTC. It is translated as CASSFGGRSTYEQYF.

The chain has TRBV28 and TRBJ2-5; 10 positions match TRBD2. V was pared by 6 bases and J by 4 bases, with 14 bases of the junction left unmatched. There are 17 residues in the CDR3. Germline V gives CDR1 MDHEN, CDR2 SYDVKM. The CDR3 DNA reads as TGTGCCAGCAGCACCCCCACAGCGGGAGGGCCGTCAGAGACCCAGTACTTC. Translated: CASSTPTAGGPSETQYF. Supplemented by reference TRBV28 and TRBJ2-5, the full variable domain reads DVKVTQSSRYLVKRTGEKVFLECVQDMDHENMFWYRQDPGLGLRLIYFSYDVKMKEKGDIPEGYSVSREKKERFSLILESASTNQTSMYLCASSTPTAGGPSETQYFGPGTRLLVL.

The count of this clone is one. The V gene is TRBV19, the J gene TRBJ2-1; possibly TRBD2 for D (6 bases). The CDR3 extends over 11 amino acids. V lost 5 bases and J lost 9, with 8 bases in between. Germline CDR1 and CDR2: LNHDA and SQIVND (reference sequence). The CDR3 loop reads CASSWRGEQFF. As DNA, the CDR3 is TGTGCCAGTAGTTGGAGGGGTGAGCAGTTCTTC.

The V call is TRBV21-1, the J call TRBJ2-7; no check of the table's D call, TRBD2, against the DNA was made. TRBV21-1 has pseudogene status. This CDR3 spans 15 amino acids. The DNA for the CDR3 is TGTGCCAGCAGCATCGTCCCAGGACTTTACTACGAGCAGTACTTC. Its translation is CASSIVPGLYYEQYF.

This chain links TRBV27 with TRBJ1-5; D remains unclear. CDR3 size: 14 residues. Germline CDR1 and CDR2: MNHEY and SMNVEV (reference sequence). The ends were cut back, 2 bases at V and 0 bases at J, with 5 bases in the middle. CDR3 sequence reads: CASSLTSSNQPQHF. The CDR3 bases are TGTGCCAGCAGTTTAACAAGTAGCAATCAGCCCCAGCATTTT.

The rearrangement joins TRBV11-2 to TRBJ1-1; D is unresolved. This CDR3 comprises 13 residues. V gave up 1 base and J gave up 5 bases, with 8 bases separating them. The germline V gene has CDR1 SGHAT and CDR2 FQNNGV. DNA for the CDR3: TGTGCCAGCAGCTTAGGGCCGGGGACTGAAGCTTTCTTT. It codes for CASSLGPGTEAFF.

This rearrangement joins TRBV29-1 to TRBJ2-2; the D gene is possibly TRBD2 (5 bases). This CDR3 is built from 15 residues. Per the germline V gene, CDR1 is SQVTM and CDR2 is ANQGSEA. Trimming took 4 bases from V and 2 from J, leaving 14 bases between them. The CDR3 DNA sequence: TGCAGCGTTGCTGGTTCTGGGAGAAACACCGGGGAGCTGTTTTTT. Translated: CSVAGSGRNTGELFF.

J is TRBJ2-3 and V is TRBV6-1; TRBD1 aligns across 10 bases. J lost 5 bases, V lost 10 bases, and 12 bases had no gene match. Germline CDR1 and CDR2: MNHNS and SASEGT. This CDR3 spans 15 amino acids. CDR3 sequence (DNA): TGTGCCACCTCCACTTGGGACAGGGGACAAGATACGCAGTATTTT. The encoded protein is CATSTWDRGQDTQYF.

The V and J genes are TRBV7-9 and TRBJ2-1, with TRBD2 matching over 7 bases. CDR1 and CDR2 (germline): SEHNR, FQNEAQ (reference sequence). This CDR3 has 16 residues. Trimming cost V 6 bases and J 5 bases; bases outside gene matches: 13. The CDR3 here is CASSTTSAEGHNEQFF. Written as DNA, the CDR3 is TGTGCCAGCAGTACTACTAGCGCCGAGGGTCACAATGAGCAGTTCTTC.

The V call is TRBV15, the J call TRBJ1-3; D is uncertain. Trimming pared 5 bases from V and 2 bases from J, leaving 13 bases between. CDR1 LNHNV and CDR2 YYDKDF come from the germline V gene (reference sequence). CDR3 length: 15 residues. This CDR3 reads CATSDPNNPGNTIYF. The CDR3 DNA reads TGTGCCACCAGCGACCCCAATAACCCTGGAAACACCATATATTTT.

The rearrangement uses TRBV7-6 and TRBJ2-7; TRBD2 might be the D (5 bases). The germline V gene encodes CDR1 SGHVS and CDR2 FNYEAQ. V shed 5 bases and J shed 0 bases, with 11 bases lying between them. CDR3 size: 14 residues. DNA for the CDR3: TGTGCCAGCAGCCATCTGGGGAGCTCCTACGAGCAGTACTTC. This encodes CASSHLGSSYEQYF.

CDR3 in amino acids: CASSPDGTGGRGNTEAFF. The DNA for the CDR3 is TGTGCCAGCTCACCAGACGGGACAGGGGGCCGGGGAAACACTGAAGCTTTCTTT. V usage is TRBV18 and J usage is TRBJ1-1; 12 positions match TRBD1. The CDR3 is 18 amino acids. V lost 2 bases and J lost 2; bases outside the gene matches: 9. Germline CDR1 and CDR2: KGHSH and LQKENI.